This T cell receptor (beta chain) comes out of a study of T cells in tuberculosis. In the study overall: CD1B tetramers identified T cells specific for mycobacterial lipid GMM.

This table comes from immunoSEQ multiplex PCR, and its TCRdb copy is limited to in-frame clones, with some not included. Of roughly 92,000 clones in the sample, approximately 90% are singletons; the top ten hold approximately 2%. Germline CDR1 SGHVS, CDR2 FQNEAQ. The CDR3 runs to 11 residues. V lost 5 bases and J lost 10, with 9 bases in between. Thawed, overnight-rested PBMC were stained with GMM-loaded CD1B tetramer, viability dye and anti-CD3, then sorted. CD1B tetramers were loaded with Rhodococcus equi-derived C32 glucose monomycolate. PBMC for tetramer sorting were first depleted of CD14-expressing monocytes.

Sequenced material: CD1b-GMM tetramer-negative cells sorted from PBMCs. The clonotype originates from an adult woman with latent tuberculosis. The genes are TRBV7-8 and TRBJ1-3; D is perhaps TRBD1 (5 bases). CDR3 sequence (DNA): TGTGCCAGCAGCCCCGGGGGGACCATATATTTT. Translation: CASSPGGTIYF.